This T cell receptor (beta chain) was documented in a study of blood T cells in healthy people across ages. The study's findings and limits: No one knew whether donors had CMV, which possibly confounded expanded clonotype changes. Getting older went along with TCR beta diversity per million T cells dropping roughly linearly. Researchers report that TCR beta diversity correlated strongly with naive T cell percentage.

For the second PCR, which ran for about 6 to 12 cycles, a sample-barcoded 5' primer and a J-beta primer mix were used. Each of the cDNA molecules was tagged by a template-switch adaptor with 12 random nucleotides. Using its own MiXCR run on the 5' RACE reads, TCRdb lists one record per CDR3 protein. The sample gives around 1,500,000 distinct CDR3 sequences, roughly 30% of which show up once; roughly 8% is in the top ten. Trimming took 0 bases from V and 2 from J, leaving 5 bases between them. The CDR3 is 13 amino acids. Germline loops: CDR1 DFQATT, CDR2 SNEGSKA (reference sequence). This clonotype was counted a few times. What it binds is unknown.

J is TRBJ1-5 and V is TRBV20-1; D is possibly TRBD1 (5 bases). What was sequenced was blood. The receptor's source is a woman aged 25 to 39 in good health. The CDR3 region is CSAREGGNQPQHF. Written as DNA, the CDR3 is TGCAGTGCTAGAGAGGGGGGCAATCAGCCCCAGCATTTT.